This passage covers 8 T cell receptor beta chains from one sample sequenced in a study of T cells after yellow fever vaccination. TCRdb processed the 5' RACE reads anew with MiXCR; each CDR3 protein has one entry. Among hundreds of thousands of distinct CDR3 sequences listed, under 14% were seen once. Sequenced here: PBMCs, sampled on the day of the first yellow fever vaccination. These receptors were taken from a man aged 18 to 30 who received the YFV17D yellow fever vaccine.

The CDR3 DNA is TGCGCCAGCAGCCTACCATACCCCGGACAGGGGTCCTACAATGAGCAGTTCTTC. Its protein is CASSLPYPGQGSYNEQFF. The gene calls are TRBV5-1 and TRBJ2-1; 9 bases match TRBD1. This CDR3 region has 18 residues. CDR1 and CDR2 (germline): SGHRS, YFSETQ. J lost 1 base, V lost 4 bases, and 12 bases had no gene match. Supplemented by reference TRBV5-1 and TRBJ2-1, the full variable domain reads KAGVTQTPRYLIKTRGQQVTLSCSPISGHRSVSWYQQTPGQGLQFLFEYFSETQRNKGNFPGRFSGRQFSNSRSEMNVSTLELGDSALYLCASSLPYPGQGSYNEQFFGPGTRLTVL.

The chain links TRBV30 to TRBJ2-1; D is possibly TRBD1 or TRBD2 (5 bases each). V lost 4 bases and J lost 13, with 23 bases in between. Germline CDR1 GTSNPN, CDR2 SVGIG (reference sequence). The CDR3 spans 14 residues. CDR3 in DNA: TGTGCCTGGACCCAACCTGGGACGGGCATCATCCAGTTCTTC. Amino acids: CAWTQPGTGIIQFF.

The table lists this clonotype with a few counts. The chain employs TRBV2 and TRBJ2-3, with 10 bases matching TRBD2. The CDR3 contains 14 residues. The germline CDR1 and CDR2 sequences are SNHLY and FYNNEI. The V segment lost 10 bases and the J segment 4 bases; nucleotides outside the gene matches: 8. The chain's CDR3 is CATTAGGGSDTQYF. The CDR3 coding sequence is TGTGCCACCACAGCGGGGGGGGGGTCAGATACGCAGTATTTT.

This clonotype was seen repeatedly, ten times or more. This CDR3 is CASSQAQGMQYF. The CDR3 nucleotides are TGCGCCAGCAGCCAGGCACAGGGCATGCAGTATTTT. The chain uses TRBV4-3 and TRBJ2-3; weak D call: TRBD1 (6 bases). CDR1 is LGHNA and CDR2 is YSLEER in the germline V gene. Trimming left V 3 bases short and J 11 bases short, with 12 bases between. CDR3 length: 12 amino acids.

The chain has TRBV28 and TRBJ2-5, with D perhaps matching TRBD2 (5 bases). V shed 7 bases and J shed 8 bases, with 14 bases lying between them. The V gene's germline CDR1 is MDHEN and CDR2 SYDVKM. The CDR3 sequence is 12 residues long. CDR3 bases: TGTGCCAGCACCCTGGGAGAGGGTACCCAGTACTTC. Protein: CASTLGEGTQYF. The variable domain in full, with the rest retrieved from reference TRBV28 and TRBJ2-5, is DVKVTQSSRYLVKRTGEKVFLECVQDMDHENMFWYRQDPGLGLRLIYFSYDVKMKEKGDIPEGYSVSREKKERFSLILESASTNQTSMYLCASTLGEGTQYFGPGTRLLVL.

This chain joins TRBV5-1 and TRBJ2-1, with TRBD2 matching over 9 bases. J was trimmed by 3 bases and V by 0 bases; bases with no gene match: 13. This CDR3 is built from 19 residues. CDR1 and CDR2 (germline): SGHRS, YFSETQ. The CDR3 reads CASSLEGQLAGSFYNEQFF. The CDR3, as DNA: TGCGCCAGCAGCTTGGAGGGGCAGCTAGCGGGGTCATTCTACAATGAGCAGTTCTTC.

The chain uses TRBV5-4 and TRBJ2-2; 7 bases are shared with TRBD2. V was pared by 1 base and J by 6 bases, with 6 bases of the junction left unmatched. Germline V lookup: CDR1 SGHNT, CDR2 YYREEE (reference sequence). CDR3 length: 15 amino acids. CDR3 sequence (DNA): TGTGCCAGCAGCTTGTTGGCGGGGGAAGCCGGGGAGCTGTTTTTT. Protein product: CASSLLAGEAGELFF.

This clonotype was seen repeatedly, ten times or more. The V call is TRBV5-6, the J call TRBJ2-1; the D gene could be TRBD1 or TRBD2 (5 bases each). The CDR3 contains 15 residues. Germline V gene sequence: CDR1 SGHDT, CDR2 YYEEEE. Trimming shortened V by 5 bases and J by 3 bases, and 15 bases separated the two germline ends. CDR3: CASRRWGRNYNEQFF. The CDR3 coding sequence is TGTGCCAGCAGGCGGTGGGGACGGAACTACAATGAGCAGTTCTTC.